The T cell receptor (beta chain) described here comes from a study of shared T cell receptors in the human thymus. There are 13 residues in the CDR3. The V segment lost 9 bases and the J segment 6 bases; nucleotides outside the gene matches: 6. Germline lookup yields CDR1 MNHGY and CDR2 SAAAGT. Sequencing was performed with immunoSEQ multiplex PCR; in TCRdb, only in-frame clones are kept and a portion is missing. The sample holds roughly 700,000 clones, around nine tenths seen once. These data are also associated with another study on human thymus T cells.

This TCR was sampled from a boy less than two years old with a congenital heart defect. This chain links TRBV6-8 with TRBJ2-7, with 12 bases lining up with TRBD2. Source material: thymocytes. CDR3 DNA sequence: TGTGCCAGGACTAGCGGGAGATTGGGCGAGCAGTACTTC. Encoded protein: CARTSGRLGEQYF.